The 11 T cell receptor beta chains presented below share a single source sample, sequenced in a study of CD8 T cells in ankylosing spondylitis. Via MiXCR, TCRdb re-called the 5' RACE reads, giving one row per CDR3 protein. Of 250,000 or so distinct CDR3 sequences listed, roughly a quarter are singletons. The sequencing sample was made of blood, either unsorted or a sorted T cell fraction (not recorded which). Source of these receptors: a male donor with ankylosing spondylitis or in good health (not recorded which).

This clonotype was seen more than once but under ten times. The J gene is TRBJ2-1, the V gene TRBV29-1, with 9 bases aligning to TRBD2. The CDR3 has 13 residues. The germline CDR1 and CDR2 sequences are SQVTM and ANQGSEA. The J segment lost 12 bases and the V segment lost 3 bases, leaving 9 bases of the junction unmatched. DNA for the CDR3: TGCAGCGTTGATCGGCGGGGGGGCCTTGGGCAGTTCTTC. Translation gives CSVDRRGGLGQFF.

This clonotype occurred many times. CDR3 DNA sequence: TGCAGCGGGACAGGGTACGGGGAGCTGTTTTTT. This sequence encodes CSGTGYGELFF. The chain employs TRBV29-1 and TRBJ2-2; 8 bases are shared with TRBD1. This CDR3 has 11 amino acids. The ends lost 7 bases at V and 7 bases at J; junction bases unmatched: 2. The germline V gene encodes CDR1 SQVTM and CDR2 ANQGSEA.

This chain joins TRBV20-1 and TRBJ2-3; TRBD2 matches 11 bases. The trim removed 0 bases at V and 6 bases at J, leaving 14 bases unmatched. The CDR3 is 18 residues long. CDR1 is DFQATT, CDR2 SNEGSKA, per germline (reference sequence). CDR3 protein: CSARDRKGASGGSDTQYF. The CDR3 nucleotides are TGCAGTGCTAGAGATCGCAAGGGGGCTAGCGGGGGGAGCGATACGCAGTATTTT.

The table lists this clonotype with a few counts. The chain links TRBV20-1 to TRBJ2-5; 8 nucleotides line up with TRBD1. CDR1 and CDR2 (germline): DFQATT, SNEGSKA (reference sequence). The CDR3 covers 13 residues. Here the CDR3 DNA reads TGCAGCTCGACAGGGGCACTCCAAGAGACCCAGTACTTC. It specifies CSSTGALQETQYF.

In its sample, this clonotype was seen many times. The genes are TRBV29-1 and TRBJ1-2; maybe TRBD1 (6 bases). The CDR3 totals 13 residues. Germline lookup yields CDR1 SQVTM and CDR2 ANQGSEA. V was cut by 4 bases and J by 7 bases, with 16 bases left in between. This chain's CDR3 is CSVGFGQPGGYTF. CDR3 DNA sequence: TGCAGCGTTGGATTTGGACAGCCTGGTGGCTACACCTTC.

This clonotype was counted at least ten times. This chain links TRBV10-3 with TRBJ2-5; 7 bases map to TRBD1. This CDR3 is 13 amino acids long. V dropped 6 bases and J dropped 5; count of bases not matched to a gene: 6. Germline V gene sequence: CDR1 ENHRY, CDR2 SYGVKD. The CDR3 is CAIRTGSVETQYF. DNA for the CDR3: TGTGCCATCAGGACAGGGTCAGTGGAGACCCAGTACTTC.

The chain couples TRBV20-1 to TRBJ2-7, with 10 bases that match TRBD1. The ends lost 8 bases at V and 2 bases at J; junction bases unmatched: 12. CDR1 is DFQATT, CDR2 SNEGSKA, per germline (reference sequence). The CDR3 extends over 15 amino acids. CDR3 bases: TGCAGTACACAACCGGTGGGACAGGGGCCCTACGAGCAGTACTTC. Translating gives CSTQPVGQGPYEQYF.

This chain links TRBV5-4 with TRBJ2-1; 8 bases line up with TRBD1. The CDR3 is 20 residues long. The ends lost 1 base at V and 0 bases at J; junction bases unmatched: 15. CDR1 and CDR2 from the germline V gene are SGHNT and YYREEE (reference sequence). The CDR3 loop is CASSLRQGSFYPRSYNEQFF. Written as DNA, the CDR3 is TGTGCCAGCAGCTTGAGACAGGGGAGTTTTTACCCTCGCTCCTACAATGAGCAGTTCTTC.

This clonotype was seen a handful of times. The V gene is TRBV5-6, the J gene TRBJ2-7, with 8 nucleotides matching TRBD1. There are 14 residues in the CDR3. CDR1 is SGHDT, CDR2 YYEEEE, per germline. V gave up 4 bases and J gave up 1 base; unmatched junction bases: 4. CDR3 bases: TGTGCCAGCAGCATAGGACAGGGATCCTACGAGCAGTACTTC. Its translation: CASSIGQGSYEQYF.

This clonotype was recorded at least ten times. This sequence joins TRBV10-3 and TRBJ1-1, with 11 bases fitting TRBD1. Trimming cost V 4 bases and J 4 bases; bases outside gene matches: 2. This CDR3 spans 14 amino acids. From germline, CDR1 is ENHRY and CDR2 SYGVKD. CDR3 in DNA: TGTGCCATCAGTGGGGGACAGGGGGGCACTGAAGCTTTCTTT. Translating gives CAISGGQGGTEAFF.

At least ten counts were recorded for this clonotype. V and J are TRBV5-1 and TRBJ2-3; D ambiguous. The CDR3 covers 13 residues. Germline CDR1 is SGHRS and CDR2 is YFSETQ. V lost 1 base and J lost 1, with 4 bases in between. CDR3 in DNA: TGCGCCAGCAGCTTGTGGGGCACAGATACGCAGTATTTT. Translated, it gives CASSLWGTDTQYF.